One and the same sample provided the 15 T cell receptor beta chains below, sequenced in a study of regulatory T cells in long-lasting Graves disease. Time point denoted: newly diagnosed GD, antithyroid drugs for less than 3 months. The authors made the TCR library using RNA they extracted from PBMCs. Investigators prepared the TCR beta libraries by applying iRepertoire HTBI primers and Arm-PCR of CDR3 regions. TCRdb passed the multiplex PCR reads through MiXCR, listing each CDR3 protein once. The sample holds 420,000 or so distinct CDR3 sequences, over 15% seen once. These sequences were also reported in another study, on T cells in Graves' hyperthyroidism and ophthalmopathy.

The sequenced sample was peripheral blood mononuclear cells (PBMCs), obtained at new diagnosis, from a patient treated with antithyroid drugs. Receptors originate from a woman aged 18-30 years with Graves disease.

DNA for the CDR3: TGTGCCAGCAGCCAAGATAGCGGGAAGGTAGCCAAAAACATTCAGTACTTC. It specifies CASSQDSGKVAKNIQYF. This sequence joins TRBV14 and TRBJ2-4; 8 nucleotides line up with TRBD2. V dropped 0 bases and J dropped 0; count of bases not matched to a gene: 4. Germline CDR1 SGHDN, CDR2 FVKESK. The CDR3 extends over 17 amino acids.

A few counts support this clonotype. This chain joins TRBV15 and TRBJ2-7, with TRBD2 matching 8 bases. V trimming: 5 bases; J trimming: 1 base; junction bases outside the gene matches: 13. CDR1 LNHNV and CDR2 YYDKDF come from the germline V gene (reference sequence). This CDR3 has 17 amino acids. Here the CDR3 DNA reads TGTGCCACCAGCCCTGATGGGGTAGCGGGGAGGTCCTACGAGCAGTACTTC. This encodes CATSPDGVAGRSYEQYF.

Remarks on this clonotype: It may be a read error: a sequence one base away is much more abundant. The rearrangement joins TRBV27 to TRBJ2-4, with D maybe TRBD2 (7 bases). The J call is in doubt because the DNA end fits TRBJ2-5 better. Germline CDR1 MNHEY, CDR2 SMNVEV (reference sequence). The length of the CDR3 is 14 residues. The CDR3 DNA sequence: TGTGCCAGCAGTCTAGCTAGGGGGGGGGGGACCCAGTACTTC. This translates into CASSLARGGGTQYF.

The CDR3 loop reads CASSLEAENEQFF. CDR3 DNA: TGTGCCAGCAGTTTAGAAGCGGAGAATGAGCAGTTCTTC. V gene TRBV2 combines with J gene TRBJ2-1, with D possibly matching TRBD2 (5 bases). The CDR3 loop spans 13 amino acids. Germline loops: CDR1 SNHLY, CDR2 FYNNEI. Trimming stripped 5 bases from V and 7 bases from J, with 12 bases between.

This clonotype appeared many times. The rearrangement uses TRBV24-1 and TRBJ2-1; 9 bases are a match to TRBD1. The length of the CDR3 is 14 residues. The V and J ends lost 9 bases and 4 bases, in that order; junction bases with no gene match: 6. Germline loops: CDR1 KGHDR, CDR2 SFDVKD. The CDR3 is CATSKGQGYNEQFF. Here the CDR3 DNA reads TGTGCCACCTCGAAGGGACAGGGTTACAATGAGCAGTTCTTC.

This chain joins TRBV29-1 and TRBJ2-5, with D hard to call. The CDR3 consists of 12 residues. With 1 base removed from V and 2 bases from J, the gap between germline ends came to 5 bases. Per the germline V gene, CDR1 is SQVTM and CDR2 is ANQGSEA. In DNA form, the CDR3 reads TGCAGCGTTGAAGTCCAACAAGAGACCCAGTACTTC. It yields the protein CSVEVQQETQYF.

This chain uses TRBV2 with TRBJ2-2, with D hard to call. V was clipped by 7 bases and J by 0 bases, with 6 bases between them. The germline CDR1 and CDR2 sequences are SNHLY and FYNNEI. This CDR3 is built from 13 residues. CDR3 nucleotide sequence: TGTGCCAGCACCCGGACGAACACCGGGGAGCTGTTTTTT. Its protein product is CASTRTNTGELFF.

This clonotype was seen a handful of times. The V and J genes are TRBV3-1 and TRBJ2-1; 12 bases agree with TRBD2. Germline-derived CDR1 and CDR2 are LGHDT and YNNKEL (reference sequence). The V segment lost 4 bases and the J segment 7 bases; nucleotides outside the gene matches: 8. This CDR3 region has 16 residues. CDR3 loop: CASSRRTSGIGNEQFF. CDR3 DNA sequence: TGTGCCAGCAGCCGTCGGACTAGCGGGATTGGGAATGAGCAGTTCTTC.

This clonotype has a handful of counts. This CDR3 reads CASSDRQGDYNEQFF. The DNA of the CDR3 is TGTGCCAGCAGTGATAGACAGGGGGACTACAATGAGCAGTTCTTC. J is TRBJ2-1 and V is TRBV6-1; 9 bases line up with TRBD1. The length of the CDR3 is 15 residues. Trimming took 3 bases from V and 3 from J; bases not matched to a gene: 3. Germline V gene lookup returns CDR1 MNHNS and CDR2 SASEGT.

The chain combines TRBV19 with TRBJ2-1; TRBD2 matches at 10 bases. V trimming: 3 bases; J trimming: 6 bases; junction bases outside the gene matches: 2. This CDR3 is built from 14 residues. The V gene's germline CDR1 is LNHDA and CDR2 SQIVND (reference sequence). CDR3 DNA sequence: TGTGCCAGTAGTATCCTAGCGGGAGCCAATGAGCAGTTCTTC. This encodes CASSILAGANEQFF.

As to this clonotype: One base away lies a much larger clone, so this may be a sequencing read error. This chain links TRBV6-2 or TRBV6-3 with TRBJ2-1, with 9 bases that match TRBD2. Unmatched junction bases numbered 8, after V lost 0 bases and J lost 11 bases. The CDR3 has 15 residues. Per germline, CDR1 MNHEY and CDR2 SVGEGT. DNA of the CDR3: TGTGCCAGCAGTTACTCCCGGCGGGAGGGCCTAAAGCAGTTCTTC. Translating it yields CASSYSRREGLKQFF.

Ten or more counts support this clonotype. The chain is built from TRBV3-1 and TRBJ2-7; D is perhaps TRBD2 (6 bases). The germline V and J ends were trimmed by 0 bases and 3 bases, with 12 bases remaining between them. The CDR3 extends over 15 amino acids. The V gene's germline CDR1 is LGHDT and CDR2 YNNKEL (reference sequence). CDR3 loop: CASSQEFRESYEQYF. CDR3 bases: TGTGCCAGCAGCCAAGAGTTCCGGGAGAGCTACGAGCAGTACTTC.

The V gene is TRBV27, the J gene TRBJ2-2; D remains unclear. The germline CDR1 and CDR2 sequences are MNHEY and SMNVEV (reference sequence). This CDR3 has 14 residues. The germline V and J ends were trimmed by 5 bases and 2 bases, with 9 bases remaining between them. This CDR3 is CASSTVANTGELFF. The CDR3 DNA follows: TGTGCCAGCAGTACCGTTGCAAACACCGGGGAGCTGTTTTTT.

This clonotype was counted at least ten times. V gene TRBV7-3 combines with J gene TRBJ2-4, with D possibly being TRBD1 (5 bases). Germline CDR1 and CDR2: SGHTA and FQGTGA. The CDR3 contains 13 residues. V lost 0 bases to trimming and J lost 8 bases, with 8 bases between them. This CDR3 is CASSLTLGDIQYF. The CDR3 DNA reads TGTGCCAGCAGCTTAACCCTAGGGGACATTCAGTACTTC.

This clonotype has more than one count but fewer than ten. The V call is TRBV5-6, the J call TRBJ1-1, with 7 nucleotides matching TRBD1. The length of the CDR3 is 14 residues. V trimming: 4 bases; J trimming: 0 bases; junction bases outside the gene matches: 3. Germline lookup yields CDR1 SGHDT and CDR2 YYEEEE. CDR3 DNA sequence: TGTGCCAGCAGCGCGGGACAGTTGAACACTGAAGCTTTCTTT. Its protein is CASSAGQLNTEAFF.